This TCR beta chain was documented in a study of molecular identifiers for immune sequencing clone quantification. Turning to this clonotype: The antigen is undetermined. One end of the junction varies from germline; a read error may be responsible.

The authors gated naive CD8 T cells as CD8+CD4-CCR7+CD45RA+ for sorting. Findings and caveats of the study: Naive cells had under 1% of molecules in clones above 20 RNA copies, effectors over 98%.

TCRdb reanalysed the PCR reads using MiXCR and keeps one entry per CDR3 protein. The top ten clones hold roughly 1.5% of a sample with 65,000 or so distinct CDR3 sequences, approximately 18% of them seen once. The length of the CDR3 is 12 residues. Germline-derived CDR1 and CDR2 are SEHNR and FQNEAQ (reference sequence). The sequence was obtained from a human donor in good health. Some libraries in this study had Jurkat cell RNA spiked in. The V gene is TRBV7-9, the J gene TRBJ2-7; possible D gene TRBD1, 6 bases. What was sequenced was naive CD8+ T cells from blood, with Jurkat cell RNA spiked in. Described subset: FACS-sorted CD8+CD4-CCR7+CD45RA+ naive T cells. The CDR3 DNA reads TGTGCCAGCAGCGCACAGGGATACGAGCAGTGCTTC. It specifies CASSAQGYEQCF.